The clone carrying this T cell receptor beta chain was counted a single time. Sequencing used immunoSEQ multiplex PCR; TCRdb keeps in-frame clones, though not all of them. The top ten clones hold under 2.5% of a sample with more than 45,000 clones, 60% to 80% of them seen once. The entry originates in a study of OX40 agonist ivuxolimab in advanced cancers. Deletions cut 2 bases from V and 0 bases from J, with 11 bases between. The CDR3 has 15 amino acids. In germline, CDR1 is SGHRS, CDR2 YFSETQ. The V and J genes are TRBV5-1 and TRBJ2-5; possible D gene TRBD2, 5 bases. The material sequenced was CD4+ or CD8+ T cells sorted from blood, taken in a trial of the OX40 agonist ivuxolimab. The origin of this receptor is an adult with an advanced solid tumor such as melanoma, head and neck, liver or kidney cancer. The CDR3 DNA is TGCGCCAGCAGCTTCTCAGCGGCGTACCAAGAGACCCAGTACTTC. It yields the protein CASSFSAAYQETQYF.